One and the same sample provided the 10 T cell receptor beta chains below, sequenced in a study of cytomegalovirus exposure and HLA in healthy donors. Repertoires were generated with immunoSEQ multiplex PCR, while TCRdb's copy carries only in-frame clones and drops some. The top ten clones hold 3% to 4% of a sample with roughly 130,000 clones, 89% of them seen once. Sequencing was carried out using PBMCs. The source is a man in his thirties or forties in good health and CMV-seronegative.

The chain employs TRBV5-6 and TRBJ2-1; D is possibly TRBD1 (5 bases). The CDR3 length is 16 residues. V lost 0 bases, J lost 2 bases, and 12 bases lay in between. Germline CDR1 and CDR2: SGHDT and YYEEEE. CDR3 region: CASSLAAGKAYNEQFF. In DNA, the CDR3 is TGTGCCAGCAGCTTGGCCGCAGGGAAAGCCTACAATGAGCAGTTCTTC.

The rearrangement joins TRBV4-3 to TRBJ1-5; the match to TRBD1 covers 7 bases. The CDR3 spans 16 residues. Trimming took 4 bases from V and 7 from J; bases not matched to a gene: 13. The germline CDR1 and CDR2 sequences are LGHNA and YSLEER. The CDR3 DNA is TGCGCCAGCAGCCGGGAACCGACAGGGTGGGGACAGCCCCAGCATTTT. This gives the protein CASSREPTGWGQPQHF.

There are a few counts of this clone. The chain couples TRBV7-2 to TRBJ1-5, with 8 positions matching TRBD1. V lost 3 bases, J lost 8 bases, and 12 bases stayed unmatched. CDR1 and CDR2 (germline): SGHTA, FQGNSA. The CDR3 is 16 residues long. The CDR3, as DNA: TGTGCCAGCAGCTTTTACGGACAGGGAATTAGTAAGCCCCAGCATTTT. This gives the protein CASSFYGQGISKPQHF. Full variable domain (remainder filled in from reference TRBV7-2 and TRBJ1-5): GAGVSQSPSNKVTEKGKDVELRCDPISGHTALYWYRQSLGQGLEFLIYFQGNSAPDKSGLPSDRFSAERTGGSVSTLTIQRTQQEDSAVYLCASSFYGQGISKPQHFGDGTRLSIL.

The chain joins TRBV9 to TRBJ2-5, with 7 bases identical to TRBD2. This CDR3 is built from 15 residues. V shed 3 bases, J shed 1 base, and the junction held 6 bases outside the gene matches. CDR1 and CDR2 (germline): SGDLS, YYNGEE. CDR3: CASSAGGGLQETQYF. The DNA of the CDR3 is TGTGCCAGCAGCGCGGGAGGAGGGCTCCAAGAGACCCAGTACTTC.

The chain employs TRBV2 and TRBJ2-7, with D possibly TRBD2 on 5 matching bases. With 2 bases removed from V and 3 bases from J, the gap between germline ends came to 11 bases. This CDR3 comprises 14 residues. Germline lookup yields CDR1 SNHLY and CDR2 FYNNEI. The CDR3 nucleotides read TGTGCCAGCAGTGAACGCAAACGGGACTACGAGCAGTACTTC. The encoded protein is CASSERKRDYEQYF.

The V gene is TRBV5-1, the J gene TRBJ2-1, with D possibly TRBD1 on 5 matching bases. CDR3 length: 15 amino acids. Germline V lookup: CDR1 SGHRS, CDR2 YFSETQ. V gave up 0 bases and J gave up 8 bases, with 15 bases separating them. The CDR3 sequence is CASSLGDEAGYEQFF. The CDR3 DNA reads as TGCGCCAGCAGCTTGGGGGATGAAGCAGGGTATGAGCAGTTCTTC.

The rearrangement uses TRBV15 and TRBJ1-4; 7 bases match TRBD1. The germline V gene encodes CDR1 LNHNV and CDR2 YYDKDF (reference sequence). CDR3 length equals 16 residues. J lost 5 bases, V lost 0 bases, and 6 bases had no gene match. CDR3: CATSREVNRGNEKLFF. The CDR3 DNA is TGTGCCACCAGCAGAGAAGTGAACAGGGGCAATGAAAAACTGTTTTTT.

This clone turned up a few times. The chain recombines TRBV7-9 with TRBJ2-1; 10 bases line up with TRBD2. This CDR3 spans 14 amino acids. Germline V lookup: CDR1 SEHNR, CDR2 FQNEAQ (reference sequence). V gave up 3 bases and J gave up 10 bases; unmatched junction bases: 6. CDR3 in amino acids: CASSFSGGPGEQFF. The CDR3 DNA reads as TGTGCCAGCAGCTTTAGCGGGGGGCCCGGAGAGCAGTTCTTC.

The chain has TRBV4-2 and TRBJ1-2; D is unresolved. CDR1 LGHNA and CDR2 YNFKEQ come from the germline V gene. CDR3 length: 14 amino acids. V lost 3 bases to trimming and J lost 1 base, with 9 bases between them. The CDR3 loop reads CASSQIGSNYGYTF. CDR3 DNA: TGTGCCAGCAGCCAGATAGGGAGTAACTATGGCTACACCTTC.

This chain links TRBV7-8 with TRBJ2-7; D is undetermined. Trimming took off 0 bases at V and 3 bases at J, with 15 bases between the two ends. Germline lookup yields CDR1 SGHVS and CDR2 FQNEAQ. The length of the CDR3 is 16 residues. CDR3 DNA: TGTGCCAGCAGCTTAGCGCAGGCAGGATTCCTCTACGAGCAGTACTTC. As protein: CASSLAQAGFLYEQYF.